These 10 T cell receptor beta chains came from one sample sequenced in a study of cytotoxic CD8 clonotypes in ibrutinib-treated CLL. Sequencing was performed with immunoSEQ multiplex PCR; in TCRdb, only in-frame clones are kept and a portion is missing. The sample lists about 130,000 clones; less than 90% were seen once. The source was PBMCs, collected after 24 months of ibrutinib treatment. The receptors shown here come from a human donor with chronic lymphocytic leukemia.

The gene calls are TRBV27 and TRBJ1-2, with D maybe TRBD1 (5 bases). From germline, CDR1 is MNHEY and CDR2 SMNVEV (reference sequence). This CDR3 has 13 residues. The V end lost 6 bases, the J end lost 4 bases, and 12 bases lay between the germline ends. The CDR3 loop reads CASRTMGRYGYTF. The CDR3 DNA reads TGTGCCAGCAGAACGATGGGACGCTATGGCTACACCTTC.

The chain joins TRBV28 to TRBJ1-5; D might be TRBD1 (6 bases). CDR3 length equals 15 residues. V gave up 7 bases and J gave up 3 bases, with 16 bases separating them. The germline CDR1 and CDR2 sequences are MDHEN and SYDVKM. The CDR3 DNA sequence: TGTGCCAGCATCCGTTCTCAGGGGAACAATCAGCCCCAGCATTTT. Its translation is CASIRSQGNNQPQHF.

The chain combines TRBV5-1 with TRBJ2-7; D gene uncertain. CDR3 length: 14 residues. Germline values: CDR1 SGHRS, CDR2 YFSETQ. The V gene lost 1 base and the J gene lost 6 bases, with 14 bases spanning the gap. This CDR3 reads CASSLSLAASEQYF. CDR3 coding DNA: TGCGCCAGCAGCTTGTCCCTTGCGGCGAGCGAGCAGTACTTC.

This chain uses TRBV4-3 with TRBJ1-1; D gene ambiguous. From germline, CDR1 is LGHNA and CDR2 YSLEER. Trimming removed 1 base from V and 0 bases from J, with 9 bases in between. CDR3 length: 15 residues. The CDR3 sequence is CASSQGPLLNTEAFF. The CDR3 region has the DNA TGCGCCAGCAGCCAAGGACCGTTATTGAACACTGAAGCTTTCTTT.

The chain has TRBV4-1 and TRBJ2-5; 7 positions agree with TRBD2. Germline V gene lookup returns CDR1 MGHRA and CDR2 YSYEKL. Trimming at V came to 0 bases and at J to 4 bases, leaving 5 bases not matched to a gene. The CDR3 totals 15 residues. CDR3 in amino acids: CASSQDQASGETQYF. CDR3 in DNA: TGCGCCAGCAGCCAAGATCAGGCTAGCGGAGAGACCCAGTACTTC.

This chain connects TRBV5-4 to TRBJ1-3; no definite D call. The CDR3 has 17 amino acids. Germline V CDR1 and CDR2: SGHNT, YYREEE (reference sequence). The ends were cut back, 2 bases at V and 0 bases at J, with 15 bases in the middle. Written as DNA, the CDR3 is TGTGCCAGCAGCTTAAGGCCCTCGTCGCCCTCTGGAAACACCATATATTTT. Translation: CASSLRPSSPSGNTIYF.

This clone was observed once. V gene TRBV28 combines with J gene TRBJ2-1; D is unclear. The CDR3 length is 13 residues. Trimming pared 6 bases from V and 0 bases from J, leaving 6 bases between. CDR1 is MDHEN and CDR2 is SYDVKM in the germline V gene. The CDR3 here is CASRKGSYNEQFF. The CDR3 nucleotides are TGTGCCAGCAGGAAGGGCTCCTACAATGAGCAGTTCTTC. The full variable domain, its missing parts supplied by reference TRBV28 and TRBJ2-1, is DVKVTQSSRYLVKRTGEKVFLECVQDMDHENMFWYRQDPGLGLRLIYFSYDVKMKEKGDIPEGYSVSREKKERFSLILESASTNQTSMYLCASRKGSYNEQFFGPGTRLTVL.

This clone has more than one count but fewer than ten. The rearrangement links TRBV7-6 to TRBJ1-3; unclear D gene. Germline V gives CDR1 SGHVS, CDR2 FNYEAQ. The CDR3 spans 16 residues. Trimming left V 0 bases short and J 0 bases short, with 9 bases between. This chain's CDR3 is CASSLAPTDSGNTIYF. The CDR3 nucleotides read TGTGCCAGCAGCTTAGCGCCCACAGACTCTGGAAACACCATATATTTT.

The chain recombines TRBV2 with TRBJ1-5, with 9 bases fitting TRBD1. From germline, CDR1 is SNHLY and CDR2 FYNNEI. J gave up 2 bases and V 3 bases, and 5 bases lay outside the gene matches. CDR3 size: 16 residues. CDR3 DNA: TGTGCCAGCAGTGATTACAGGGGGCTAGGCAATCAGCCCCAGCATTTT. This codes for CASSDYRGLGNQPQHF.

In DNA, the CDR3 is TGTGCCAGCAGTAAAACAGGGGTCTATAATTCACCCCTCCACTTT. This codes for CASSKTGVYNSPLHF. The rearrangement uses TRBV27 and TRBJ1-6; 7 nucleotides line up with TRBD1. CDR3 length: 15 amino acids. From germline, CDR1 is MNHEY and CDR2 SMNVEV (reference sequence). Germline trimming cut 5 bases from V and 3 bases from J; bases unmatched to any gene: 4.